This T cell receptor (beta chain) was retrieved from a study of blood T cell repertoires in COVID-19. Background on the study: Whether acute or convalescent, the COVID-19 samples came from the United States, Italy and Spain. PBMCs, B-cell-depleted T cells, or T cells were the source of the cDNA or gDNA that made up the material.

CDR1 SQVTM and CDR2 ANQGSEA come from the germline V gene. This CDR3 has 14 residues. Unmatched junction bases numbered 9, after V lost 7 bases and J lost 1 base. Per the authors' pipeline: By means of reference gene primer amplification, nucleated cell counts were estimated. The table came from immunoSEQ multiplex PCR; TCRdb's copy has only in-frame clones and leaves some out. V, J and clone size reflect that table, while D and trimming were determined from the DNA. The sample has about 98,000 clones; 70% to 85% are singletons. The chain couples TRBV29-1 to TRBJ2-5; TRBD1 agrees at 7 bases. Specimen: peripheral blood. The TCR originated in a man in his 70s with active or convalescent COVID-19. This CDR3 is CSGYRGSGQETQYF. The CDR3, as DNA: TGCAGCGGATACAGGGGTTCGGGCCAAGAGACCCAGTACTTC.